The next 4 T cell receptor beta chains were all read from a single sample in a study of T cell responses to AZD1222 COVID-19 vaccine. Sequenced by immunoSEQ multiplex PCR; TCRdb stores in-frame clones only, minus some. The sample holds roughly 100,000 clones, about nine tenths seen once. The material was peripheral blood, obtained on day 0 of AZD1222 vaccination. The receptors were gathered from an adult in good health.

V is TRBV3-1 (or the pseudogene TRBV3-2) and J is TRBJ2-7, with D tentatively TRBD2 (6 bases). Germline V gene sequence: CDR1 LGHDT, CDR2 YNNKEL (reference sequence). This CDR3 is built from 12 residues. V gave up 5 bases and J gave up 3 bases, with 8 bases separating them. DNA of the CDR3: TGTGCCAGCAGCAAGGACTACTACGAGCAGTACTTC. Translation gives CASSKDYYEQYF.

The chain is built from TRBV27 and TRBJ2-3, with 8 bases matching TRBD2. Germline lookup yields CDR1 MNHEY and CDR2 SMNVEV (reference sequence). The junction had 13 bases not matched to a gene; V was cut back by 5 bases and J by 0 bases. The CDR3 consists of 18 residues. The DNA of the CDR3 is TGTGCCAGCAGTCTATACGGGAGGGCCTCTCCTAGCACAGATACGCAGTATTTT. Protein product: CASSLYGRASPSTDTQYF.

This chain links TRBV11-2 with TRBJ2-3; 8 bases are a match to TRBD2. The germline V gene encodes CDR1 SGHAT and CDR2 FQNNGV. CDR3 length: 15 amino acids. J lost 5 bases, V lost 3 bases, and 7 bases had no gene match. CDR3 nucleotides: TGTGCCAGCAGCTTCCTGGCGGGAGGAAGAGATACGCAGTATTTT. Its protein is CASSFLAGGRDTQYF.

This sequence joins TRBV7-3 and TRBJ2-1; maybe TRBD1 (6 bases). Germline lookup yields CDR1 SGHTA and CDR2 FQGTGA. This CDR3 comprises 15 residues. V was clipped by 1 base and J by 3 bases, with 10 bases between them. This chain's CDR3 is CASSLMDSFYNEQFF. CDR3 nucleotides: TGTGCCAGCAGCTTAATGGACAGCTTCTACAATGAGCAGTTCTTC.